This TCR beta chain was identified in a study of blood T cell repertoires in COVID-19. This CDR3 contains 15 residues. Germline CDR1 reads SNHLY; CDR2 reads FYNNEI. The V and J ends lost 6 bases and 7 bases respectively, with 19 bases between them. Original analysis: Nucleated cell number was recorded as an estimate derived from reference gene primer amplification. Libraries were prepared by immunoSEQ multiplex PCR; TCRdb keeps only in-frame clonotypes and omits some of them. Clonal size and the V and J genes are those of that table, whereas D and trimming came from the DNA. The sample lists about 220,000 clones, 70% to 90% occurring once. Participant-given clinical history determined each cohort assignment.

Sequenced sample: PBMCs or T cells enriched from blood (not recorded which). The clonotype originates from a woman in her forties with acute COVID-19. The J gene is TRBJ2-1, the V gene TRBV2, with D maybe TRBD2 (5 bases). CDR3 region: CASSPQLLRENEQFF. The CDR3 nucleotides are TGTGCCAGCAGCCCCCAGCTCCTTAGGGAGAATGAGCAGTTCTTC.